This TCR beta chain was identified during a study of tumor-infiltrating lymphocytes in primary liver carcinoma. The investigators made TCR beta cDNA from roughly 460 ng total RNA, using a constant-region primer. The TCR beta library was amplified through three nested multiplex PCR rounds in a modified ARM-PCR procedure. A C-beta reverse primer was combined with TRBV1-TRBV30 forward primers in the first two PCR rounds, and each round had about 10 cycles. In TCRdb, the multiplex PCR reads were re-called with MiXCR into one record per CDR3 protein. The sample gives 110,000 or so distinct CDR3 sequences, around 80% of which show up once; approximately 20% is in the top ten. This clonotype has more than one count but fewer than ten. The antigen remains unidentified. The CDR3 has 15 amino acids. Trimming removed 0 bases from V and 6 bases from J, with 13 bases in between. Germline V gene lookup returns CDR1 SGHRS and CDR2 YFSETQ.

From unsorted bulk tissue weighing roughly 19-34 mg, DNA and RNA were co-extracted. Study-wide results and limits: The difference in top-250-clone fraction between tumors and blood was significant, favoring tumors (p = 0.039). For tumor-adjacent and tumor-blood pairs, overlap was less than that seen for tumor region pairs.

Source material: liver tumor tissue from sampling region 3. Subset described: tumor region T3, left-lateral pole. This rearrangement joins TRBV5-1 to TRBJ2-4; D call uncertain. The receptor was derived from a man between 35 and 55 years old with primary liver carcinoma and hepatitis B virus infection. CDR3 sequence (DNA): TGCGCCAGCAGCTTGGTTGGAGATGGCAGAAACATTCAGTACTTC. This sequence encodes CASSLVGDGRNIQYF.